The 18 T cell receptor beta chains given below trace back to one sample, sequenced in a study of neurological immune-mediated disorders. TCRdb processed the 5' RACE reads anew with MiXCR; each CDR3 protein has one entry. The data contain more than 50,000 distinct CDR3 sequences, 7% to 10% of them singletons. Time point given: longitudinal time-point 3. The sequenced sample was PBMCs. These receptors originate from a middle-aged woman in good health.

This clonotype showed up many times. The CDR3 DNA reads TGTGCCAGCAGCGGAGGGGGCCAGGGGGCGAGAGATACGCAGTATTTT. Amino acids: CASSGGGQGARDTQYF. This chain joins TRBV9 and TRBJ2-3, with 8 bases that match TRBD1. Germline trimming cut 3 bases from V and 5 bases from J; bases unmatched to any gene: 11. The CDR3 extends over 16 amino acids. Germline V gene sequence: CDR1 SGDLS, CDR2 YYNGEE.

This clonotype has ten or more counts. The chain combines TRBV7-7 with TRBJ2-2; 7 bases align to TRBD1. This CDR3 has 16 amino acids. Germline CDR1 and CDR2: SSHAT and FNYEAQ (reference sequence). Losses at the gene ends were 5 bases for V and 1 base for J; bases not matched to a gene: 7. The CDR3 here is CASSRRTGLNTGELFF. CDR3 nucleotides: TGTGCCAGCAGCCGACGGACAGGTCTGAACACCGGGGAGCTGTTTTTT.

This clonotype was seen many times. The chain recombines TRBV5-1 with TRBJ2-2; 7 bases are a match to TRBD2. With V trimmed by 1 base and J by 5 bases, 5 bases remained unmatched. Germline-derived CDR1 and CDR2 are SGHRS and YFSETQ. The CDR3 contains 15 residues. The CDR3 sequence: CASSLSLAETGELFF. Here the CDR3 DNA reads TGCGCCAGCAGCTTGTCGCTAGCGGAAACCGGGGAGCTGTTTTTT.

This clonotype was observed at least ten times. The CDR3 is CASSLLGGNTEAFF. The CDR3 coding sequence is TGTGCCAGCAGCTTGCTTGGCGGGAACACTGAAGCTTTCTTT. V gene TRBV7-3 combines with J gene TRBJ1-1; no reliable D call. The CDR3 is made up of 14 amino acids. Germline V gives CDR1 SGHTA, CDR2 FQGTGA. Trimming left V 3 bases short and J 1 base short, with 9 bases between.

The CDR3 loop reads CANSGRGMETQYF. Written as DNA, the CDR3 is TGTGCCAACAGCGGGCGGGGGATGGAGACCCAGTACTTC. The chain employs TRBV12-3 or TRBV12-4 and TRBJ2-5, with TRBD2 matching over 7 bases. This CDR3 contains 13 residues. V trimming: 10 bases; J trimming: 5 bases; junction bases outside the gene matches: 10.

Many counts were recorded for this clonotype. This sequence joins TRBV6-1 and TRBJ2-5; tentatively, D is TRBD1 or TRBD2 (7 bases each). CDR1 and CDR2 from the germline V gene are MNHNS and SASEGT. The CDR3 runs to 14 residues. Trimming removed 8 bases at V and 1 base at J, with 14 bases between. This CDR3 is CASGRGRAQETQYF. The DNA of the CDR3 is TGTGCCAGCGGCAGGGGGAGGGCCCAAGAGACCCAGTACTTC.

The chain couples TRBV29-1 to TRBJ2-1; TRBD1 matches 10 bases. Germline V gives CDR1 SQVTM, CDR2 ANQGSEA. The CDR3 runs to 14 residues. After removal of 8 bases from V and 5 bases from J, the junction contained 9 bases not matched to a gene. CDR3 sequence reads: CSSSLGTGDNEQFF. The CDR3 DNA is TGCAGCAGTTCCCTTGGGACAGGGGACAATGAGCAGTTCTTC.

The table lists this clonotype with many counts. The chain combines TRBV7-8 with TRBJ2-3; D may correspond to TRBD1 or TRBD2 (6 bases each). The CDR3 consists of 16 residues. In germline, CDR1 is SGHVS, CDR2 FQNEAQ. V was shortened by 0 bases and J by 4 bases, with 14 bases between the two germline ends. The CDR3 nucleotides are TGTGCCAGCAGCTTAGCGCTTCGGGGGCGCCCAGATACGCAGTATTTT. It encodes CASSLALRGRPDTQYF. Using reference TRBV7-8 and TRBJ2-3 for the parts outside the CDR3, the full variable domain is GAGVSQSPRYKVAKRGQDVALRCDPISGHVSLFWYQQALGQGPEFLTYFQNEAQLDKSGLPSDRFFAERPEGSVSTLKIQRTQQEDSAVYLCASSLALRGRPDTQYFGPGTRLTVL.

This clonotype was picked up many times. The V gene is TRBV27, the J gene TRBJ2-3, with D possibly being TRBD2 (6 bases). CDR3 length equals 16 residues. Germline assignment: CDR1 MNHEY and CDR2 SMNVEV (reference sequence). V shed 6 bases and J shed 1 base, with 17 bases lying between them. CDR3 sequence: CASRRGLFGGTDTQYF. The CDR3 DNA sequence: TGTGCCAGCAGACGGGGACTCTTCGGAGGCACAGATACGCAGTATTTT.

This clonotype was counted a few times. The chain is built from TRBV7-2 and TRBJ2-1; D tentatively reads TRBD1 or TRBD2 (6 bases each). Trimming left V 5 bases short and J 7 bases short, with 24 bases between. The germline V gene has CDR1 SGHTA and CDR2 FQGNSA. The CDR3 length is 17 residues. The CDR3 sequence is CASSPPIGGGGMNEQFF. The CDR3 nucleotides read TGTGCCAGCAGCCCTCCGATAGGGGGAGGTGGGATGAATGAGCAGTTCTTC.

This clonotype was counted many times. The rearrangement links TRBV20-1 to TRBJ2-3; D ambiguous. V dropped 0 bases and J dropped 4 bases, with 5 bases sitting between them. From germline, CDR1 is DFQATT and CDR2 SNEGSKA (reference sequence). CDR3 size: 12 residues. CDR3 in DNA: TGCAGTGCTAGAGATTGGTCAGATACGCAGTATTTT. This gives the protein CSARDWSDTQYF.

V gene TRBV29-1 combines with J gene TRBJ2-3, with D uncertain. Between the trimmed V and J ends, which lost 1 base and 3 bases, there was a span of 14 bases. The germline V gene has CDR1 SQVTM and CDR2 ANQGSEA. The length of the CDR3 is 15 residues. CDR3: CSVEVGRDQTDTQYF. The CDR3 coding sequence is TGCAGCGTTGAAGTTGGCAGAGACCAGACAGATACGCAGTATTTT.

This clonotype was seen ten or more times. The chain uses TRBV20-1 and TRBJ2-1; D uncertain. The V and J ends lost 2 bases and 0 bases respectively, with 14 bases between them. Germline V CDR1 and CDR2: DFQATT, SNEGSKA (reference sequence). The CDR3 runs to 16 residues. CDR3 sequence: CSARRAGRNSYNEQFF. The CDR3 nucleotides read TGCAGTGCTAGACGGGCCGGGCGGAACTCCTACAATGAGCAGTTCTTC.

The table lists this clonotype with many counts. V gene TRBV20-1 combines with J gene TRBJ2-7, with TRBD1 identical over 8 bases. V lost 6 bases and J lost 5; bases outside the gene matches: 9. This CDR3 contains 13 residues. Germline V gene sequence: CDR1 DFQATT, CDR2 SNEGSKA (reference sequence). The DNA for the CDR3 is TGCAGTGCAAGGACAGGGACCGTCCACGAGCAGTACTTC. It encodes CSARTGTVHEQYF.

This clonotype was found many times. The chain combines TRBV25-1 with TRBJ1-3; D is ambiguous. With 1 base removed from V and 10 bases from J, the gap between germline ends came to 14 bases. The V gene's germline CDR1 is MGHDK and CDR2 SYGVNS. This CDR3 is 14 amino acids long. For the CDR3, the DNA is TGTGCCAGCAGTGAATCTCAAGCTTTTGGTACCATATATTTT. Amino acids: CASSESQAFGTIYF.

This clonotype was observed at least ten times. The V and J genes are TRBV12-3 or TRBV12-4 and TRBJ2-3; 7 bases fit TRBD2. The CDR3 is 17 amino acids. V was clipped by 1 base and J by 5 bases; unmatched bases: 12. CDR3 protein: CASSLGAAGALGDTQYF. The CDR3 DNA follows: TGTGCCAGCAGTTTAGGTGCTGCGGGAGCATTAGGAGATACGCAGTATTTT.

This clonotype came up many times. The rearrangement joins TRBV5-6 to TRBJ2-1; 12 bases line up with TRBD2. There are 16 residues in the CDR3. Germline lookup yields CDR1 SGHDT and CDR2 YYEEEE. Trimming removed 1 base from V and 4 bases from J; junction bases left unmatched: 3. Here the CDR3 DNA reads TGTGCCAGCAGCTTGACTAGCGGGGGGCATTACAATGAGCAGTTCTTC. Amino acid sequence: CASSLTSGGHYNEQFF.

This clonotype has a count of ten or more. J is TRBJ2-1 and V is TRBV9; D might be TRBD2 (5 bases). From germline, CDR1 is SGDLS and CDR2 YYNGEE. The CDR3 extends over 17 amino acids. V was cut by 2 bases and J by 0 bases, with 15 bases left in between. DNA of the CDR3: TGTGCCAGCAGCGTGCGAGCCCCGGGGAGCTCCTACAATGAGCAGTTCTTC. Encoded protein: CASSVRAPGSSYNEQFF.